The TCR beta chain described here comes from a study of T cell changes during pregnancy in multiple sclerosis. This clone appeared a single time. Sequenced by immunoSEQ multiplex PCR; TCRdb stores in-frame clones only, minus some. The table records approximately 69,000 clones, just over 90% of them present only once. This CDR3 spans 16 amino acids. V trimming: 2 bases; J trimming: 8 bases; junction bases outside the gene matches: 10. CDR1 is MNHEY, CDR2 SMNVEV, per germline (reference sequence). Here the sequenced sample was peripheral blood, taken in the second trimester of pregnancy. The source of this sequence is a female donor in good health, enrolled as a control in a pregnancy study. V gene TRBV27 combines with J gene TRBJ1-4, with 8 bases fitting TRBD1. The CDR3 region has the DNA TGTGCCAGCAGTTTAATCCCGACAGGGGTTAACGAAAAACTGTTTTTT. Translated: CASSLIPTGVNEKLFF.